The next 8 T cell receptor beta chains were all read from a single sample in a study of beta chain features in type 1 diabetes (dated by TCRdb to the late 2010s). The protocol used for the library was the immunoSEQ multiplex PCR assay. The entire amount of isolated RNA was reverse transcribed using the High Capacity cDNA Reverse Transcription Kit, so the sequenced TCRB transcripts were expressed ones. Here the immuneACCESS table is served through TCRdb, limited to in-frame sequences with V and J called. Missing clones are a known gap in these copies; in checked studies unresolved V genes cover under half, and the rest lacks a known reason. This sample lists 250,000 to 350,000 clones; roughly 9.6% were detected once. Of the sample, approximately 0.016% is held by the ten largest clones. Sequenced sample: naive CD4+ T cells from blood. The cell subset or site label, as the study defines it: true naive CD4+ T cells. The receptors were gathered from a woman aged 25-40 years in good health.

This clone occurred a few times. J is TRBJ1-5 and V is TRBV7-8, with TRBD1 as a possible D gene (5 bases). Trimming cost V 2 bases and J 8 bases, with 19 bases left between them. This CDR3 comprises 16 residues. Germline V lookup: CDR1 SGHVS, CDR2 FQNEAQ. CDR3 amino acids: CASSLSARGTWEPQHF. For the CDR3, the DNA is TGTGCCAGCAGCTTAAGCGCGCGTGGGACTTGGGAGCCCCAGCATTTT.

This chain links TRBV6-4 with TRBJ2-1; 14 positions agree with TRBD2. This CDR3 contains 15 residues. The V gene's germline CDR1 is MRHNA and CDR2 SNTAGT. The V and J ends lost 4 bases and 9 bases, in that order; junction bases with no gene match: 5. This CDR3 is CASSGLAGGPGEQFF. Written as DNA, the CDR3 is TGTGCCAGCAGTGGACTAGCGGGAGGGCCGGGTGAGCAGTTCTTC.

This chain connects TRBV28 to TRBJ2-3; a weak D match, TRBD2 (5 bases). V shed 7 bases and J shed 9 bases, with 14 bases lying between them. Looked up from germline, CDR1 is MDHEN and CDR2 is SYDVKM. The CDR3 sequence is 12 residues long. The CDR3 here is CASTDSALTQYF. CDR3 nucleotide sequence: TGTGCCAGCACGGACTCGGCACTGACGCAGTATTTT.

This clone was observed a few times. This rearrangement joins TRBV4-3 to TRBJ2-7; 7 bases fit TRBD2. Germline values: CDR1 LGHNA, CDR2 YSLEER. This CDR3 has 18 amino acids. Trimming removed 0 bases from V and 6 bases from J; junction bases left unmatched: 17. The CDR3: CASSQEPRRGIFVSEQYF. The CDR3 nucleotides are TGCGCCAGCAGCCAAGAACCGCGGCGGGGGATCTTCGTAAGCGAGCAGTACTTC.

The chain uses TRBV7-3 and TRBJ2-2; TRBD2 is a possible D gene (6 bases). The CDR3 has 17 residues. The germline V and J ends were trimmed by 5 bases and 4 bases, with 20 bases remaining between them. CDR1 and CDR2 (germline): SGHTA, FQGTGA. The chain's CDR3 is CASSDVGGGLGTGELFF. The CDR3 DNA reads as TGTGCCAGCAGCGACGTGGGAGGAGGGCTTGGCACCGGGGAGCTGTTTTTT.

This clone was detected a few times. The chain has TRBV18 and TRBJ2-7, with 7 bases lining up with TRBD1. Germline V gives CDR1 KGHSH, CDR2 LQKENI. The CDR3 runs to 15 residues. The junction had 11 bases not matched to a gene; V was cut back by 4 bases and J by 5 bases. Written as DNA, the CDR3 is TGTGCCAGCTCACTGTCCCGGACAGGTCACGACGAGCAGTACTTC. Protein: CASSLSRTGHDEQYF.

The rearrangement joins TRBV14 to TRBJ2-7, with D possibly matching TRBD2 (6 bases). Between the trimmed V and J ends, which lost 3 bases and 0 bases, there was a span of 9 bases. The CDR3 extends over 14 amino acids. CDR1 is SGHDN and CDR2 is FVKESK in the germline V gene. The CDR3 region has the DNA TGTGCCAGCAGCCACTGGGACTTCTCCTACGAGCAGTACTTC. This gives the protein CASSHWDFSYEQYF.

The DNA of the CDR3 is TGTGCCAGCAGCCCCGCGGTATGGGGGAGGGCCGGGACCAAAAACATTCAGTACTTC. Translation gives CASSPAVWGRAGTKNIQYF. The gene calls are TRBV7-2 and TRBJ2-4; 7 positions match TRBD2. The germline V gene has CDR1 SGHTA and CDR2 FQGNSA. Trimming took 5 bases from V and 2 from J; bases not matched to a gene: 18. The CDR3 extends over 19 amino acids.